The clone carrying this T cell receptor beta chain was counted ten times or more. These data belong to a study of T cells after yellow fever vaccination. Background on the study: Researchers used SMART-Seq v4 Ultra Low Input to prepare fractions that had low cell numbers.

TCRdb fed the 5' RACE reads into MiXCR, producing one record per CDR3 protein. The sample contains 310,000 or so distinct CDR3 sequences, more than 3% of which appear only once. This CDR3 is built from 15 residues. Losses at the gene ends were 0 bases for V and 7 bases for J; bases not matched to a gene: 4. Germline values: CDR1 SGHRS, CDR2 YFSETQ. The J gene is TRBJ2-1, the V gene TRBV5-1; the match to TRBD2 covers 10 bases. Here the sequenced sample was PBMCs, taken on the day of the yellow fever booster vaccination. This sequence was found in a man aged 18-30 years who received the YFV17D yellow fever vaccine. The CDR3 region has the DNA TGCGCCAGCAGCTTGGAGGTTAGCGGGGGGAATGAGCAGTTCTTC. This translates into CASSLEVSGGNEQFF.